This T cell receptor (beta chain) was observed in a study of blood T cell repertoires in COVID-19. The junction had 6 bases not matched to a gene; V was cut back by 3 bases and J by 6 bases. Germline V lookup: CDR1 KGHDR, CDR2 SFDVKD. The CDR3 loop spans 15 amino acids. Here immunoSEQ multiplex PCR was the method, and the copy in TCRdb shows in-frame clones only, minus some. This table has more than 200,000 clones, more than 70% appearing once. Material for sequencing was peripheral blood. This rearrangement joins TRBV24-1 to TRBJ1-4; 7 bases align to TRBD1. This clonotype was sampled from a woman aged 40 to 49 who had recovered from COVID-19. The CDR3 region is CATSDAKGADEKLFF. In DNA, the CDR3 is TGTGCCACCAGTGATGCTAAGGGGGCGGATGAAAAACTGTTTTTT.